Listed here are 27 T cell receptor beta chains from one sample, sequenced in a study of CD8+ T cells in alopecia areata. RNA was extracted and reverse transcribed into cDNA as the sequencing template. Assay used: immunoSEQ multiplex PCR; TCRdb lists only in-frame clones, some missing. This table has about 110,000 clones, approximately 60% appearing once. Sequenced material: CD8+ T cells sorted from blood. The receptors originated from a human donor in good health.

This chain uses TRBV11-2 with TRBJ2-5, with 11 bases lining up with TRBD2. The germline CDR1 and CDR2 sequences are SGHAT and FQNNGV. This CDR3 spans 15 amino acids. Germline trimming cut 7 bases from V and 1 base from J; bases unmatched to any gene: 5. The DNA for the CDR3 is TGTGCCAGCATCGACCTAGCGGGGGGCCAAGAGACCCAGTACTTC. Protein product: CASIDLAGGQETQYF.

The chain is built from TRBV9 and TRBJ2-5, with 8 bases fitting TRBD1. V gave up 1 base and J gave up 4 bases; unmatched junction bases: 9. The germline V gene has CDR1 SGDLS and CDR2 YYNGEE. The CDR3 length is 16 residues. CDR3 residues: CASSVSSGGPLETQYF. Written as DNA, the CDR3 is TGTGCCAGCAGCGTAAGTTCAGGGGGCCCATTAGAGACCCAGTACTTC.

The chain couples TRBV15 to TRBJ2-7; 8 positions agree with TRBD1. Germline trimming cut 5 bases from V and 5 bases from J; bases unmatched to any gene: 8. The CDR3 is 14 amino acids. CDR1 is LNHNV, CDR2 YYDKDF, per germline (reference sequence). CDR3 amino acids: CATSLGQERDEQYF. The CDR3 DNA sequence: TGTGCCACCAGCCTGGGACAGGAGCGGGACGAGCAGTACTTC.

The gene calls are TRBV5-6 and TRBJ2-7, with D uncertain. The CDR3 consists of 13 residues. The V gene lost 4 bases and the J gene lost 2 bases, with 10 bases spanning the gap. Germline V CDR1 and CDR2: SGHDT, YYEEEE. As DNA, the CDR3 is TGTGCCAGCAGCCCCGGCGGTGCCTACGAGCAGTACTTC. Its protein product is CASSPGGAYEQYF.

The chain uses TRBV7-9 and TRBJ2-2, with 8 bases fitting TRBD1. The CDR3 contains 16 residues. Trimming took 6 bases from V and 6 from J; bases not matched to a gene: 12. Per the germline V gene, CDR1 is SEHNR and CDR2 is FQNEAQ (reference sequence). The CDR3: CASRRPDRVFSGELFF. The CDR3 DNA reads TGTGCCAGCAGGAGACCGGACAGGGTATTTTCCGGGGAGCTGTTTTTT.

The V and J genes are TRBV27 and TRBJ1-5, with D perhaps matching TRBD1 (6 bases). V was cut by 6 bases and J by 4 bases, with 13 bases left in between. CDR1 and CDR2 from the germline V gene are MNHEY and SMNVEV (reference sequence). The length of the CDR3 is 14 residues. The CDR3 reads CASSFGGRNQPQHF. CDR3 DNA sequence: TGTGCCAGCAGCTTCGGGGGGCGAAATCAGCCCCAGCATTTT.

This clone was detected only a few times. The genes are TRBV6-6 and TRBJ2-5; tentatively, D is TRBD2 (5 bases). This CDR3 comprises 16 residues. The V gene's germline CDR1 is MNHNY and CDR2 SVGAGI (reference sequence). The V end was cut by 2 bases, the J end by 2 bases, with 15 bases between. In DNA, the CDR3 is TGTGCCAGCAGTTACACCGGGGATCGGGTTCAAGAGACCCAGTACTTC. This codes for CASSYTGDRVQETQYF.

This chain links TRBV15 with TRBJ2-7; the D gene could be TRBD1 or TRBD2 (5 bases each). V dropped 5 bases and J dropped 2 bases, with 10 bases sitting between them. CDR3 length: 13 amino acids. Germline CDR1 LNHNV, CDR2 YYDKDF (reference sequence). The CDR3 region has the DNA TGTGCCACCAGCTCTGGGGGTACCTACGAGCAGTACTTC. This encodes CATSSGGTYEQYF.

The J gene is TRBJ2-7, the V gene TRBV7-9, with TRBD1 matching 8 bases. CDR1 and CDR2 from the germline V gene are SEHNR and FQNEAQ (reference sequence). The CDR3 length is 15 residues. The V gene end was trimmed by 1 base and the J gene end by 3 bases; junction bases not matched to a gene: 5. The CDR3 spells CASSLGQGNLYEQYF. DNA for the CDR3: TGTGCCAGCAGCTTAGGACAGGGGAACCTCTACGAGCAGTACTTC.

The table lists this clone with a few counts. This chain uses TRBV11-2 with TRBJ1-1; D unclear. This CDR3 region has 14 residues. Germline-derived CDR1 and CDR2 are SGHAT and FQNNGV. V dropped 1 base and J dropped 5 bases, with 11 bases sitting between them. The chain's CDR3 is CASSLGASGTEAFF. The CDR3 nucleotides read TGTGCCAGCAGCTTAGGGGCCTCGGGGACTGAAGCTTTCTTT.

This clone was recorded a few times. The chain has TRBV19 and TRBJ2-1, with D maybe TRBD2 (5 bases). V was pared by 5 bases and J by 0 bases, with 11 bases between. This CDR3 contains 15 residues. CDR1 and CDR2 from the germline V gene are LNHDA and SQIVND (reference sequence). The CDR3 loop is CASSLPGSSYNEQFF. CDR3 coding DNA: TGTGCCAGTAGTCTCCCGGGGAGCTCCTACAATGAGCAGTTCTTC.

This clone was picked up a small number of times. The chain carries TRBV27 and TRBJ2-2; possibly TRBD1 or TRBD2 for D (6 bases each). Trimming stripped 1 base from V and 5 bases from J, with 11 bases between. Germline-derived CDR1 and CDR2 are MNHEY and SMNVEV (reference sequence). The CDR3 loop spans 15 amino acids. The CDR3 sequence is CASSLWGAGTGELFF. The CDR3 DNA is TGTGCCAGCAGTTTATGGGGGGCGGGTACCGGGGAGCTGTTTTTT.

In its sample, this clone was seen a few times. J is TRBJ2-5 and V is TRBV9, with 15 bases fitting TRBD2. Germline loops: CDR1 SGDLS, CDR2 YYNGEE. This CDR3 contains 16 residues. V trimming: 4 bases; J trimming: 2 bases; junction bases outside the gene matches: 3. In nucleotides, the CDR3 is TGTGCCAGCAGCCCGGGGACTAGCGGGGGGCAAGAGACCCAGTACTTC. Translating it yields CASSPGTSGGQETQYF.

The V call is TRBV9, the J call TRBJ2-5; tentatively, D is TRBD2 (7 bases). The CDR3 covers 14 residues. Germline CDR1 is SGDLS and CDR2 is YYNGEE. V was pared by 6 bases and J by 1 base, with 13 bases between. As DNA, the CDR3 is TGTGCCAGCACCGAGGGGGGGGGCCAAGAGACCCAGTACTTC. It codes for CASTEGGGQETQYF.

This clone was detected only a few times. V gene TRBV4-3 combines with J gene TRBJ2-7; 8 bases match TRBD1. Trimming cost V 3 bases and J 0 bases; bases outside gene matches: 7. Germline CDR1 reads LGHNA; CDR2 reads YSLEER. This CDR3 comprises 16 residues. CDR3 loop: CASSQDTGGSSYEQYF. CDR3 DNA sequence: TGCGCCAGCAGCCAGGATACAGGGGGGAGCTCCTACGAGCAGTACTTC.

The V gene is TRBV5-6, the J gene TRBJ1-2, with unresolved D. The V gene's germline CDR1 is SGHDT and CDR2 YYEEEE. Between the trimmed V and J ends, which lost 2 bases and 2 bases, there was a span of 7 bases. CDR3 length: 13 residues. Here the CDR3 DNA reads TGTGCCAGCAGCTTCGGCAGCAACTATGGCTACACCTTC. This encodes CASSFGSNYGYTF.

The V call is TRBV29-1, the J call TRBJ2-3; 7 bases fit TRBD1. Germline values: CDR1 SQVTM, CDR2 ANQGSEA. V lost 7 bases and J lost 3; bases outside the gene matches: 7. The CDR3 loop spans 13 amino acids. Written as DNA, the CDR3 is TGCAGCGCGTCAGGGGGTACGACAGATACGCAGTATTTT. Translated, it gives CSASGGTTDTQYF.

This clone was counted between two and nine times. J is TRBJ2-5 and V is TRBV5-6; TRBD2 matches at 14 bases. This CDR3 is 18 amino acids long. V lost 0 bases to trimming and J lost 0 bases; unmatched junction nucleotides: 4. CDR1 and CDR2 from the germline V gene are SGHDT and YYEEEE. The CDR3 DNA reads TGTGCCAGCAGCTTGGGACTAGCGGGGGGGTCCGACCAAGAGACCCAGTACTTC. Its protein is CASSLGLAGGSDQETQYF.

The chain joins TRBV9 to TRBJ2-1; perhaps TRBD2 as D (5 bases). This CDR3 spans 13 amino acids. Germline CDR1 SGDLS, CDR2 YYNGEE. The V end lost 3 bases, the J end lost 8 bases, and 12 bases lay between the germline ends. For the CDR3, the DNA is TGTGCCAGCAGCGCCCCCCGCGGGCATGAGCAGTTCTTC. This gives the protein CASSAPRGHEQFF.

V is TRBV7-8 and J is TRBJ2-1; D unresolved. Per the germline V gene, CDR1 is SGHVS and CDR2 is FQNEAQ. The CDR3 runs to 14 residues. With 5 bases removed from V and 6 bases from J, the gap between germline ends came to 14 bases. The CDR3 DNA is TGTGCCAGCAGCGACCTCTGGTTTGGCAATGAGCAGTTCTTC. Translating gives CASSDLWFGNEQFF.

CDR3 residues: CASSEATAVYQETQYF. In DNA, the CDR3 is TGTGCCAGCAGTGAAGCGACGGCGGTGTACCAAGAGACCCAGTACTTC. This chain connects TRBV2 to TRBJ2-5; D gene ambiguous. There are 16 residues in the CDR3. V was pared by 0 bases and J by 0 bases, with 11 bases between. Looked up from germline, CDR1 is SNHLY and CDR2 is FYNNEI.

V and J are TRBV28 and TRBJ1-6; D gene unclear. CDR1 is MDHEN and CDR2 is SYDVKM in the germline V gene. The CDR3 extends over 16 amino acids. Between the trimmed V and J ends, which lost 0 bases and 0 bases, there was a span of 6 bases. The CDR3 spells CASSLWESSYNSPLHF. The CDR3 coding sequence is TGTGCCAGCAGTTTATGGGAGAGCTCCTATAATTCACCCCTCCACTTT.

This clone was seen a few times. CDR3 in DNA: TGCAGCGTTGAAGATGGAGGGAACTACAATGAGCAGTTCTTC. It codes for CSVEDGGNYNEQFF. V and J are TRBV29-1 and TRBJ2-1; D is possibly TRBD2 (6 bases). This CDR3 spans 14 amino acids. CDR1 is SQVTM and CDR2 is ANQGSEA in the germline V gene. Trimming left V 0 bases short and J 3 bases short, with 9 bases between.

This clone has more than one count but fewer than ten. The chain is built from TRBV7-9 and TRBJ1-1, with unresolved D. Germline assignment: CDR1 SEHNR and CDR2 FQNEAQ (reference sequence). Trimming shortened V by 5 bases and J by 11 bases, and 18 bases separated the two germline ends. The CDR3 has 13 residues. The CDR3, as DNA: TGTGCCAGCAGCCCGCCGGGCTCCCCTTGGGCTTTCTTT. This encodes CASSPPGSPWAFF.

This clone has ten or more counts. Different DNA sequences within this sample yield the same CDR3. The J gene is TRBJ2-3, the V gene TRBV7-9; 9 positions match TRBD2. Germline loops: CDR1 SEHNR, CDR2 FQNEAQ (reference sequence). The CDR3 sequence is 15 residues long. The V gene end was trimmed by 1 base and the J gene end by 2 bases; junction bases not matched to a gene: 1. CDR3 residues: CASSLVAGDTDTQYF. DNA of the CDR3: TGTGCCAGCAGCTTAGTAGCGGGGGACACAGATACGCAGTATTTT. Variable domain in full (rest from reference TRBV7-9 and TRBJ2-3): DTGVSQNPRHKITKRGQNVTFRCDPISEHNRLYWYRQTLGQGPEFLTYFQNEAQLEKSRLLSDRFSAERPKGSFSTLEIQRTEQGDSAMYLCASSLVAGDTDTQYFGPGTRLTVL.

This clone was seen a handful of times. The CDR3 nucleotides are TGCGCCAGCAGCCAAGTTAGTTCGGAAACTGAAGCTTTCTTT. It translates to CASSQVSSETEAFF. The chain couples TRBV4-1 to TRBJ1-1, with no clear D. Germline V CDR1 and CDR2: MGHRA, YSYEKL. Trimming took off 1 base at V and 5 bases at J, with 11 bases between the two ends. The CDR3 sequence is 14 residues long.

This clone has just a few counts. V is TRBV10-2 and J is TRBJ1-6, with TRBD1 identical over 7 bases. Germline values: CDR1 WSHSY, CDR2 SAAADI. V was clipped by 1 base and J by 0 bases; unmatched bases: 6. This CDR3 has 18 residues. The CDR3 reads CASSEWDSFSSYNSPLHF. CDR3 nucleotides: TGCGCCAGCAGTGAGTGGGACAGCTTCAGCTCCTATAATTCACCCCTCCACTTT.